Below, 28 T cell receptor beta chains from the same sample are listed, as sequenced in a study of T cells in Graves' hyperthyroidism and ophthalmopathy. Authors of the study amplified TCR beta CDR3 regions from RNA transcripts. A first-round RT-PCR of the TCR CDR3 used the HTBI primer set. TCRdb recomputed calls from the multiplex PCR reads with MiXCR, one row per CDR3 protein. The data show hundreds of thousands of distinct CDR3 sequences, about 25% seen once. Sequencing was done on a sample of blood. These receptors all stem from a man aged 50 to 60 with Graves' hyperthyroidism.

This clonotype came up a few times. This chain joins TRBV6-1 and TRBJ2-7; 12 bases agree with TRBD1. CDR1 is MNHNS, CDR2 SASEGT, per germline. CDR3 size: 16 residues. Germline trimming cut 8 bases from V and 2 bases from J; bases unmatched to any gene: 10. The CDR3 DNA follows: TGTGCCAGCGCCCCGCGCGGGACAGGGGGCCCCTACGAGCAGTACTTC. As protein: CASAPRGTGGPYEQYF.

The rearrangement links TRBV11-3 to TRBJ1-1, with D perhaps matching TRBD1 (6 bases). The germline V gene has CDR1 SGHNT and CDR2 YENEEA. The V end lost 2 bases, the J end lost 6 bases, and 16 bases lay between the germline ends. This CDR3 is 15 amino acids long. CDR3 bases: TGTGCCAGCAGCTTACCGGGACGCCCAGGGGCTGAAGCTTTCTTT. It yields the protein CASSLPGRPGAEAFF.

CDR3 residues: CSVDQEGEQFF. CDR3 DNA: TGCAGCGTTGACCAGGAGGGTGAGCAGTTCTTC. The chain links TRBV29-1 to TRBJ2-1; possibly TRBD2 for D (6 bases). Per the germline V gene, CDR1 is SQVTM and CDR2 is ANQGSEA. This CDR3 comprises 11 residues. V lost 3 bases, J lost 9 bases, and 9 bases lay in between.

CDR3 nucleotides: TGTGCCCTACAGGAGACGAACACCGGGGAGCTGTTTTTT. Translated, it gives CALQETNTGELFF. This sequence joins TRBV12-3 or TRBV12-4 and TRBJ2-2; D is possibly TRBD1 (5 bases). The CDR3 sequence is 13 residues long. V gave up 11 bases and J gave up 0 bases, with 10 bases separating them.

This clonotype has just a few counts. The chain is built from TRBV30 and TRBJ2-5; 11 nucleotides align to TRBD2. The V and J ends lost 7 bases and 4 bases, in that order; junction bases with no gene match: 5. Per germline, CDR1 GTSNPN and CDR2 SVGIG (reference sequence). The CDR3 runs 13 residues. This CDR3 is CAFSGRAPETQYF. In nucleotides, the CDR3 is TGTGCCTTTAGCGGGAGGGCCCCAGAGACCCAGTACTTC.

This clonotype was recorded many times. The chain carries TRBV28 and TRBJ2-7, with 8 bases matching TRBD2. The CDR3 consists of 14 residues. Trimming cost V 2 bases and J 3 bases; bases outside gene matches: 3. Germline CDR1 reads MDHEN; CDR2 reads SYDVKM. The CDR3: CASSLSGSSYEQYF. In DNA form, the CDR3 reads TGTGCCAGCAGTTTAAGCGGGAGTAGCTACGAGCAGTACTTC.

This clonotype showed up just a few times. V gene TRBV7-7 combines with J gene TRBJ2-5, with TRBD2 identical over 8 bases. This CDR3 spans 16 amino acids. Germline V CDR1 and CDR2: SSHAT, FNYEAQ (reference sequence). The junction had 9 bases not matched to a gene; V was cut back by 1 base and J by 5 bases. This chain's CDR3 is CASSLGAGASGETQYF. For the CDR3, the DNA is TGTGCCAGCAGCTTAGGAGCGGGAGCCTCCGGGGAGACCCAGTACTTC.

The sample holds many counts of this clonotype. The chain recombines TRBV7-9 with TRBJ2-5; 8 nucleotides align to TRBD1. Losses at the gene ends were 5 bases for V and 1 base for J; bases not matched to a gene: 3. The V gene's germline CDR1 is SEHNR and CDR2 FQNEAQ (reference sequence). CDR3 length: 14 amino acids. CDR3 in amino acids: CASSGDRGQETQYF. In DNA, the CDR3 is TGTGCCAGCAGCGGAGACAGGGGCCAAGAGACCCAGTACTTC.

CDR3: CAISESTSGSIEDEQFF. Here the CDR3 DNA reads TGTGCCATCAGTGAGTCGACTAGCGGGAGTATTGAGGATGAGCAGTTCTTC. The chain employs TRBV10-3 and TRBJ2-1, with 12 bases fitting TRBD2. J lost 8 bases, V lost 0 bases, and 8 bases had no gene match. This CDR3 region has 17 residues. Germline CDR1 ENHRY, CDR2 SYGVKD.

The chain uses TRBV2 and TRBJ1-2; 8 bases line up with TRBD1. The junction had 4 bases not matched to a gene; V was cut back by 3 bases and J by 7 bases. The CDR3 totals 13 residues. Germline CDR1 is SNHLY and CDR2 is FYNNEI. The CDR3 region is CASSDRGRFGYTF. The CDR3 DNA is TGTGCCAGCAGTGACAGGGGGCGATTTGGCTACACCTTC.

With regard to this clonotype: A much larger clone differs by one base, so this may be a read error. The chain is built from TRBV7-9 and TRBJ2-3; D gene uncertain. Germline V gene sequence: CDR1 SEHNR, CDR2 FQNEAQ (reference sequence). Trimming pared 6 bases from V and 4 bases from J, leaving 17 bases between. This CDR3 region has 15 residues. The CDR3 DNA reads as TGTGCCAGCAGTGTCTCGGCGGTAGTCGCAGATACGCAGTATTTT. Its translation is CASSVSAVVADTQYF.

The chain has TRBV28 and TRBJ2-7; 8 bases are a match to TRBD2. The germline CDR1 and CDR2 sequences are MDHEN and SYDVKM. The trim removed 4 bases at V and 4 bases at J, leaving 3 bases unmatched. This CDR3 region has 13 residues. The DNA of the CDR3 is TGTGCCAGCAGTTACTCGGGGGGGTACGAGCAGTACTTC. Translating gives CASSYSGGYEQYF.

The chain recombines TRBV10-3 with TRBJ1-2; 11 bases align to TRBD1. V was clipped by 7 bases and J by 3 bases; unmatched bases: 7. Per the germline V gene, CDR1 is ENHRY and CDR2 is SYGVKD. This CDR3 is built from 15 residues. The CDR3 spells CAIISGQGDDYGYTF. The CDR3 coding sequence is TGTGCCATCATCTCGGGACAGGGGGACGACTATGGCTACACCTTC.

The chain links TRBV11-3 to TRBJ2-5; D call uncertain. V was trimmed by 6 bases and J by 4 bases, leaving 9 bases between them. Looked up from germline, CDR1 is SGHNT and CDR2 is YENEEA. CDR3 length equals 12 residues. CDR3 sequence reads: CASRGYGETQYF. The CDR3 bases are TGTGCCAGCAGAGGGTACGGAGAGACCCAGTACTTC.

This clonotype was recorded at least ten times. V is TRBV2 and J is TRBJ1-6, with D perhaps matching TRBD1 (6 bases). The germline CDR1 and CDR2 sequences are SNHLY and FYNNEI. V was trimmed by 2 bases and J by 9 bases, leaving 14 bases between them. The CDR3 sequence is 15 residues long. This chain's CDR3 is CASSEMTGHLSPLHF. The CDR3 DNA follows: TGTGCCAGCAGTGAAATGACAGGTCACCTTTCACCCCTCCACTTT.

This clonotype occurred a few times. The chain couples TRBV20-1 to TRBJ2-1, with D perhaps being TRBD1 or TRBD2 (5 bases each). This CDR3 contains 15 residues. Germline CDR1 is DFQATT and CDR2 is SNEGSKA (reference sequence). Deletions cut 5 bases from V and 2 bases from J, with 16 bases between. The CDR3 sequence is CSAGMGRAPYNEQFF. Written as DNA, the CDR3 is TGCAGTGCTGGAATGGGGCGGGCCCCCTACAATGAGCAGTTCTTC.

This clonotype has ten or more counts. V gene TRBV12-3 or TRBV12-4 combines with J gene TRBJ2-5; a possible D gene is TRBD2 (6 bases). V lost 2 bases and J 4 bases, leaving 14 bases between the germline ends. The CDR3 sequence is 15 residues long. CDR3 loop: CASSLLQGGRETQYF. CDR3 DNA: TGTGCCAGCAGTTTACTCCAGGGAGGTCGAGAGACCCAGTACTTC.

The V gene is TRBV5-6, the J gene TRBJ2-3; D remains unclear. This CDR3 comprises 14 residues. V was trimmed by 0 bases and J by 5 bases, leaving 10 bases between them. Germline V CDR1 and CDR2: SGHDT, YYEEEE. The CDR3, as DNA: TGTGCCAGCAGCTTGGACGGAAAGGTAGATACGCAGTATTTT. Translating gives CASSLDGKVDTQYF.

The chain combines TRBV5-1 with TRBJ1-6; possibly TRBD1 for D (5 bases). The CDR3 sequence is 20 residues long. Germline V gene sequence: CDR1 SGHRS, CDR2 YFSETQ. The ends were cut back, 3 bases at V and 5 bases at J, with 27 bases in the middle. CDR3: CASSYLPRQSITKHNSPLHF. The CDR3 nucleotides read TGCGCCAGCAGCTACCTACCGAGACAGTCGATCACCAAACATAATTCACCCCTCCACTTT.

This clonotype was counted between two and nine times. This sequence joins TRBV24-1 and TRBJ1-1; D is ambiguous. The CDR3 has 13 amino acids. Germline CDR1 KGHDR, CDR2 SFDVKD. V was clipped by 9 bases and J by 4 bases, with 14 bases between them. For the CDR3, the DNA is TGTGCCACCTCCCCAACTCTGGGCACTGAAGCTTTCTTT. Its translation is CATSPTLGTEAFF.

This clonotype was counted once. The gene calls are TRBV19 and TRBJ1-5; TRBD1 matches at 9 bases. With V trimmed by 6 bases and J by 15 bases, 15 bases remained unmatched. The V gene's germline CDR1 is LNHDA and CDR2 SQIVND (reference sequence). The CDR3 runs to 14 residues. DNA of the CDR3: TGTGCCAGTAGCCTGGGACAGGGTGGGCAGCGGGGGCATTTT. Translation gives CASSLGQGGQRGHF.

The genes are TRBV24-1 and TRBJ2-1; 8 positions agree with TRBD2. Germline trimming cut 4 bases from V and 3 bases from J; bases unmatched to any gene: 16. Germline V gene data show CDR1 as KGHDR and CDR2 as SFDVKD. This CDR3 is 19 amino acids long. The CDR3 reads CATSDKGGGRTTGYNEQFF. CDR3 in DNA: TGTGCCACCAGTGACAAGGGGGGCGGGAGGACCACCGGCTACAATGAGCAGTTCTTC.

This clonotype was found a few times. A read error may produce the germline difference seen at one junction end. The chain is built from TRBV2 and TRBJ1-6; D remains ambiguous. CDR1 and CDR2 from the germline V gene are SNHLY and FYNNEI. This CDR3 has 12 amino acids. The CDR3 DNA reads TGCGCCAGCAGTGAATCGGGTTCACCCCTCCACTTT. Translating gives CASSESGSPLHF.

The CDR3 DNA reads TGTGCCAGCAGTTTAGGGCAGGGGGATAGCTCCTACGAGCAGTACTTC. Protein product: CASSLGQGDSSYEQYF. The V and J genes are TRBV28 and TRBJ2-7, with 7 bases matching TRBD1. There are 16 residues in the CDR3. CDR1 and CDR2 (germline): MDHEN, SYDVKM. Trimming cost V 2 bases and J 0 bases; bases outside gene matches: 7.

The chain is built from TRBV3-1 and TRBJ2-7; TRBD2 matches at 8 bases. The CDR3 contains 13 residues. The trim removed 3 bases at V and 6 bases at J, leaving 4 bases unmatched. Germline V gene data show CDR1 as LGHDT and CDR2 as YNNKEL (reference sequence). The CDR3 sequence: CASSHGTRGEQYF. CDR3 bases: TGTGCCAGCAGCCATGGGACTAGGGGCGAGCAGTACTTC.

The V call is TRBV18, the J call TRBJ2-5, with TRBD2 identical over 11 bases. The tail of the sequence fits TRBJ2-1 better, so the J call may be wrong. Germline assignment: CDR1 KGHSH and CDR2 LQKENI. The CDR3 sequence is 16 residues long. The CDR3 region is CASSPPTSGMGETQFF. The CDR3 DNA reads TGTGCCAGCTCACCGCCGACTAGCGGGATGGGGGAGACCCAGTTCTTC.

The chain has TRBV19 and TRBJ2-1; 12 bases match TRBD2. CDR3 length: 16 amino acids. Germline-derived CDR1 and CDR2 are LNHDA and SQIVND (reference sequence). V dropped 3 bases and J dropped 4; count of bases not matched to a gene: 4. In DNA, the CDR3 is TGTGCCAGTAGTATTCTAGCGGGAGGGCCTTACAATGAGCAGTTCTTC. Protein: CASSILAGGPYNEQFF.

This clonotype turned up a few times. One end of the junction fails to match germline, which may point to a read error. This chain uses TRBV6-1 with TRBJ2-7; 11 nucleotides align to TRBD2. This CDR3 has 15 amino acids. Germline CDR1 MNHNS, CDR2 SASEGT. The CDR3 here is CASIEAGTSGYEQYF. The DNA of the CDR3 is TGTGCCAGCATTGAAGCCGGGACTAGCGGCTACGAGCAGTACTTC.